A single sample is the source of the 19 T cell receptor beta chains below, sequenced in a study of blood T cell repertoires in COVID-19. Generated by immunoSEQ multiplex PCR, the TCRdb table keeps only in-frame clones and is missing some. The table has around 92,000 clones, roughly 70% seen once. Input material: peripheral blood. These TCRs come from a man between 65 and 80 years old with COVID-19, enrolled during active disease.

J is TRBJ1-4 and V is TRBV5-4; TRBD1 matches at 10 bases. The CDR3 spans 14 residues. CDR1 and CDR2 (germline): SGHNT, YYREEE (reference sequence). The junction had 3 bases not matched to a gene; V was cut back by 3 bases and J by 7 bases. In nucleotides, the CDR3 is TGTGCCAGCAGCTCCCGGGACAGGGGTGAAAAACTGTTTTTT. Its translation: CASSSRDRGEKLFF.

This sequence joins TRBV11-2 and TRBJ2-7; 7 nucleotides align to TRBD1. This CDR3 is 15 amino acids long. Trimming removed 4 bases from V and 1 base from J; junction bases left unmatched: 7. Germline V gene sequence: CDR1 SGHAT, CDR2 FQNNGV. CDR3 nucleotide sequence: TGTGCCAGCAGCTCCTACAGGGGACGTTCCTACGAGCAGTACTTC. This encodes CASSSYRGRSYEQYF.

The chain combines TRBV7-9 with TRBJ2-7, with no clear D. From germline, CDR1 is SEHNR and CDR2 FQNEAQ (reference sequence). CDR3 length equals 12 residues. The V and J ends lost 3 bases and 5 bases respectively, with 8 bases between them. CDR3 region: CASSFVAHEQYF. CDR3 coding DNA: TGTGCCAGCAGCTTCGTGGCCCACGAGCAGTACTTC.

This chain uses TRBV29-1 with TRBJ2-1; 7 bases are a match to TRBD1. Germline V gene lookup returns CDR1 SQVTM and CDR2 ANQGSEA. J was trimmed by 0 bases and V by 7 bases; bases with no gene match: 9. CDR3 size: 15 residues. The CDR3 nucleotides are TGCAGCGGCCGGGACAGTGCCAGCTCCTACAATGAGCAGTTCTTC. Protein sequence: CSGRDSASSYNEQFF.

This rearrangement joins TRBV27 to TRBJ2-7, with D tentatively TRBD2 (6 bases). V shed 5 bases and J shed 6 bases, with 23 bases lying between them. The CDR3 loop spans 16 amino acids. The germline V gene has CDR1 MNHEY and CDR2 SMNVEV (reference sequence). Written as DNA, the CDR3 is TGTGCCAGCAGTACCCCCCCGTCGTCGGGAGCAAGCGAGCAGTACTTC. As protein: CASSTPPSSGASEQYF.

The chain joins TRBV24-1 to TRBJ2-2; TRBD1 matches at 9 bases. The germline V gene encodes CDR1 KGHDR and CDR2 SFDVKD. This CDR3 has 17 residues. V shed 2 bases and J 6 bases; nucleotides not matched to a gene: 9. CDR3 sequence: CATSDSTGQGFSGELFF. The CDR3 nucleotides are TGTGCCACCAGTGATTCCACGGGACAGGGTTTTTCCGGGGAGCTGTTTTTT.

V usage is TRBV7-3 and J usage is TRBJ2-2; TRBD2 agrees at 10 bases. This CDR3 region has 15 residues. J gave up 7 bases and V 6 bases, and 8 bases lay outside the gene matches. Germline assignment: CDR1 SGHTA and CDR2 FQGTGA. CDR3: CASSSGLATYGELFF. Here the CDR3 DNA reads TGTGCCAGCAGTTCGGGACTAGCGACCTACGGGGAGCTGTTTTTT.

This clone has just one count. The chain links TRBV29-1 to TRBJ2-7; 7 bases fit TRBD1. In germline, CDR1 is SQVTM, CDR2 ANQGSEA. The CDR3 loop spans 13 amino acids. V dropped 4 bases and J dropped 1; count of bases not matched to a gene: 4. CDR3 coding DNA: TGCAGCGTTGGACAGGGTCTTTCCTACGAGCAGTACTTC. Protein product: CSVGQGLSYEQYF.

Of note for this clone: Relative to the germline gene, one junction end is altered; a read error may explain this. Other DNA sequences within the sample encode an identical CDR3. This chain connects TRBV10-3 to TRBJ2-2; 8 positions agree with TRBD2. The CDR3 has 13 amino acids. Per germline, CDR1 ENHRY and CDR2 SYGVKD. CDR3 DNA sequence: TGCCCCACCACCGGGGGGGCATCGGGGGAGCTGTTTTTT. Translated: CPTTGGASGELFF.

This clone was found a few times. The CDR3: CASTSSRGVLGQPQHF. The CDR3 nucleotides are TGTGCCAGCACCAGCTCCCGGGGGGTTCTCGGGCAGCCCCAGCATTTT. The chain uses TRBV2 and TRBJ1-5, with a weak D call TRBD1 (5 bases). The CDR3 is made up of 16 amino acids. V lost 7 bases and J 7 bases, leaving 23 bases between the germline ends. Germline V gene lookup returns CDR1 SNHLY and CDR2 FYNNEI.

The rearrangement links TRBV19 to TRBJ2-3; 11 bases map to TRBD1. V shed 5 bases and J 5 bases; nucleotides not matched to a gene: 9. The germline V gene has CDR1 LNHDA and CDR2 SQIVND (reference sequence). This CDR3 spans 16 amino acids. The chain's CDR3 is CASSPRTGGEVDTQYF. Here the CDR3 DNA reads TGTGCCAGTAGTCCCCGGACAGGGGGCGAGGTAGATACGCAGTATTTT.

A single count supports this clone. V is TRBV29-1 and J is TRBJ2-3; D is undetermined. In germline, CDR1 is SQVTM, CDR2 ANQGSEA. This CDR3 spans 14 amino acids. Trimming removed 8 bases from V and 1 base from J, with 16 bases in between. The CDR3 is CSIRRGVGTDTQYF. In DNA form, the CDR3 reads TGCAGCATCCGGAGAGGTGTTGGCACAGATACGCAGTATTTT.

V and J are TRBV28 and TRBJ2-5; 7 nucleotides align to TRBD1. Trimming took 5 bases from V and 8 from J; bases not matched to a gene: 17. The CDR3 runs to 16 residues. Germline lookup yields CDR1 MDHEN and CDR2 SYDVKM. The CDR3 region is CASSLNPGQPVATQYF. CDR3 DNA sequence: TGTGCCAGCAGTCTCAACCCGGGACAGCCAGTCGCCACCCAGTACTTC. The full variable domain, rest sourced from reference TRBV28 and TRBJ2-5, is DVKVTQSSRYLVKRTGEKVFLECVQDMDHENMFWYRQDPGLGLRLIYFSYDVKMKEKGDIPEGYSVSREKKERFSLILESASTNQTSMYLCASSLNPGQPVATQYFGPGTRLLVL.

The rearrangement joins TRBV2 to TRBJ1-4; perhaps TRBD1 as D (5 bases). CDR1 and CDR2 from the germline V gene are SNHLY and FYNNEI. This CDR3 spans 15 amino acids. Deletions cut 7 bases from V and 7 bases from J, with 19 bases between. The CDR3, as DNA: TGTGCCAGCATCCGGGCCGAGAGCGGGGGTGAAAAACTGTTTTTT. It translates to CASIRAESGGEKLFF.

In its sample, this clone ranks as medium-sized. The genes are TRBV7-3 and TRBJ2-6; D possibly corresponds to TRBD1 (6 bases). The CDR3 is 17 residues long. Per the germline V gene, CDR1 is SGHTA and CDR2 is FQGTGA. The V end was cut by 2 bases, the J end by 2 bases, with 13 bases between. CDR3 region: CASSLLSTGTGANVLTF. In DNA form, the CDR3 reads TGTGCCAGCAGCTTATTGTCAACAGGGACTGGGGCCAACGTCCTGACTTTC.

The table lists this clone with a few counts. In DNA, the CDR3 is TGTGCCAGTAGTATCACAGGGGGCAGCGAGACCCAGTACTTC. It encodes CASSITGGSETQYF. This sequence joins TRBV19 and TRBJ2-5; 9 bases are shared with TRBD1. Trimming removed 3 bases from V and 5 bases from J; junction bases left unmatched: 4. The V gene's germline CDR1 is LNHDA and CDR2 SQIVND (reference sequence). The CDR3 length is 14 residues.

This clone has a handful of counts. The rearrangement uses TRBV7-2 and TRBJ1-3; D unclear. The length of the CDR3 is 15 residues. Germline V CDR1 and CDR2: SGHTA, FQGNSA. V shed 2 bases and J shed 0 bases, with 8 bases lying between them. The CDR3 nucleotides are TGTGCCAGCAGCTTACCACTCGTCTCTGGAAACACCATATATTTT. It is translated as CASSLPLVSGNTIYF.

The chain has TRBV11-2 and TRBJ2-5; the D is unclear. The CDR3 has 13 residues. From germline, CDR1 is SGHAT and CDR2 FQNNGV. V was clipped by 4 bases and J by 4 bases, with 10 bases between them. In nucleotides, the CDR3 is TGTGCCAGCAGCTCGAGTCAGGCAGAGACCCAGTACTTC. Translated, it gives CASSSSQAETQYF.

This rearrangement joins TRBV19 to TRBJ1-4, with 8 bases fitting TRBD1. Germline CDR1 LNHDA, CDR2 SQIVND (reference sequence). Trimming removed 5 bases from V and 7 bases from J; junction bases left unmatched: 9. This CDR3 comprises 15 residues. The chain's CDR3 is CASSFQGARGEKLFF. The CDR3 DNA follows: TGTGCCAGTAGTTTCCAGGGGGCGCGAGGTGAAAAACTGTTTTTT.